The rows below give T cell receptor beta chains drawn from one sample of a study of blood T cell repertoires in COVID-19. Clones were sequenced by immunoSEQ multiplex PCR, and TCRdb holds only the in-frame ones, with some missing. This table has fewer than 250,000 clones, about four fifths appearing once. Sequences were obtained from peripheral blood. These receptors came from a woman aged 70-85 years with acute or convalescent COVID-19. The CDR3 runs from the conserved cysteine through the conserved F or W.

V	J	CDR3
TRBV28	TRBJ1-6	CASKSLQSNSPLHF
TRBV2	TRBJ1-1	CASSAEQTGNTEAFF
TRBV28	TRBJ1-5	CASSSSGGYQPQHF
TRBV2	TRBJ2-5	CASSDRGLQETQYF
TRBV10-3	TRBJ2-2	CAISGVRRTGAKTGELFF
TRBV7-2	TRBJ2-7	CASSLMGEGEQYF
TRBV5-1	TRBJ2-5	CASSLSGFQETQYF
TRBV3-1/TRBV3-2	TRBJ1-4	CASSRGQREKLFF
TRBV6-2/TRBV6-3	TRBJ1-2	CASSGQLYGYTF
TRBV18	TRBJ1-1	CASSSRQGTEAFF
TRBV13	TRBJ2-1	CASSPAGGLYNEQFF
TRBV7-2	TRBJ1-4	CASSLSGTLGEKLFF
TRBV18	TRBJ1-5	CASSRTANSNQPQHF
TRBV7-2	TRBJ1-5	CASSLDSLNNQPQHF
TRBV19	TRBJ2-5	CASKRTGEQIETQYF
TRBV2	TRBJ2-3	CASSRQGAMDTQYF
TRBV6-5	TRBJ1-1	CASTDRGHGTEAFF
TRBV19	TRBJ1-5	CASSMHRGLNQPQHF
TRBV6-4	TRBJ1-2	CASSVDSNTNYGYTF
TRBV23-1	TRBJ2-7	CASSQSSPYF
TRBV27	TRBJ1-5	CASSSGEFQPQHF
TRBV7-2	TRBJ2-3	CASRLSGALTDTQYF
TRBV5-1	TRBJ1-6	CASSLALTGGYNSPLHF
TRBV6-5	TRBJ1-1	CASSYRQGRNTEAFF
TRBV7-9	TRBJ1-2	CASSLAQATDYGYTF
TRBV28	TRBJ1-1	CASSLSGAGRTEAFF